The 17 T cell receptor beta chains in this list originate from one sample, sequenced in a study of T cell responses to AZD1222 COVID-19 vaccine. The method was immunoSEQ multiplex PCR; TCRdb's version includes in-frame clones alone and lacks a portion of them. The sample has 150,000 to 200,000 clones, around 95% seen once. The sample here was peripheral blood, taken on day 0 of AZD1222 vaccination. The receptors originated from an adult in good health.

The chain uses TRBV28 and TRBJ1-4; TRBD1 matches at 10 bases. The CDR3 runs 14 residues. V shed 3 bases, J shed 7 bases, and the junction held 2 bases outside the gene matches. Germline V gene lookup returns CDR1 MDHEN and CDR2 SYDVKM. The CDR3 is CASSLGQGSEKLFF. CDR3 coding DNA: TGTGCCAGCAGTTTGGGACAGGGGAGTGAAAAACTGTTTTTT.

CDR3 protein: CASSLTGNSPLHF. DNA for the CDR3: TGTGCCAGCAGTCTAACAGGGAATTCACCCCTCCACTTT. The chain links TRBV2 to TRBJ1-6, with a weak D call TRBD1 (6 bases). The CDR3 has 13 residues. Trimming shortened V by 5 bases and J by 7 bases, and 9 bases separated the two germline ends. CDR1 is SNHLY and CDR2 is FYNNEI in the germline V gene.

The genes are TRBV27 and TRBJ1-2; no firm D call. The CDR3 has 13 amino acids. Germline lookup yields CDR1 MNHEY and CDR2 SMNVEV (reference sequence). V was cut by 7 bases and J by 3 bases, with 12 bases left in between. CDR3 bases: TGTGCCAGCAAAAGAACCACAGACTATGGCTACACCTTC. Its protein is CASKRTTDYGYTF.

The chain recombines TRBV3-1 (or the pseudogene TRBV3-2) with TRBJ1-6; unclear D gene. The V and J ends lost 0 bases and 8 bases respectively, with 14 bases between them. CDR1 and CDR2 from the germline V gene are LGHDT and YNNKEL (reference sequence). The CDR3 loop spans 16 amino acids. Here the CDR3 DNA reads TGTGCCAGCAGCCAAGATACAGCGTTCTCCCATTCACCCCTCCACTTT. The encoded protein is CASSQDTAFSHSPLHF.

Here the CDR3 DNA reads TGTGCCAGCAGCCCCCGGGTGGGGATTGCAACTAATGAAAAACTGTTTTTT. Encoded protein: CASSPRVGIATNEKLFF. The rearrangement joins TRBV3-1 (or the pseudogene TRBV3-2) to TRBJ1-4, with D unclear. The germline gives CDR1 LGHDT, CDR2 YNNKEL (reference sequence). Trimming removed 4 bases from V and 0 bases from J, with 15 bases in between. This CDR3 spans 17 amino acids.

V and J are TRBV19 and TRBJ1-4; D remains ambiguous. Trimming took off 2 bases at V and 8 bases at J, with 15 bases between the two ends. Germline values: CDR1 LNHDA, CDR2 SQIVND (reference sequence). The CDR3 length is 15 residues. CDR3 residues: CASSIRRAVGEKLFF. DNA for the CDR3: TGTGCCAGTAGTATAAGGAGGGCAGTAGGAGAAAAACTGTTTTTT.

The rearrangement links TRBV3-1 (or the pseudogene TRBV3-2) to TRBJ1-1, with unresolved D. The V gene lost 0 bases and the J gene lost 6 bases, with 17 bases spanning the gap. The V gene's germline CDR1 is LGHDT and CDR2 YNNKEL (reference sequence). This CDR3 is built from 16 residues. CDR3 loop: CASSQEANMRWAEAFF. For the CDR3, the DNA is TGTGCCAGCAGCCAAGAGGCCAACATGAGGTGGGCTGAAGCTTTCTTT.

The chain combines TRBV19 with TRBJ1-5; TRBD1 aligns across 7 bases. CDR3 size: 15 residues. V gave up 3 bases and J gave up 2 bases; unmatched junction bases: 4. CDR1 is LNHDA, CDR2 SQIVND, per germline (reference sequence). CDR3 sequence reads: CASSMGGGGNQPQHF. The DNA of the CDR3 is TGTGCCAGTAGTATGGGAGGGGGCGGCAATCAGCCCCAGCATTTT.

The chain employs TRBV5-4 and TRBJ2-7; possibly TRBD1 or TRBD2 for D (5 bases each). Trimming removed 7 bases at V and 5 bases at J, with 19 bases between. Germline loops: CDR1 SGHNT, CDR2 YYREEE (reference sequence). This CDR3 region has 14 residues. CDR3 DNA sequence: TGTGCCAGCGGTATTAACAACTTGGGACACGAGCAGTACTTC. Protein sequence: CASGINNLGHEQYF. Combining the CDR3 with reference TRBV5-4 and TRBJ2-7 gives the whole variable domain ETGVTQSPTHLIKTRGQQVTLRCSSQSGHNTVSWYQQALGQGPQFIFQYYREEENGRGNFPPRFSGLQFPNYSSELNVNALELDDSALYLCASGINNLGHEQYFGPGTRLTVT.

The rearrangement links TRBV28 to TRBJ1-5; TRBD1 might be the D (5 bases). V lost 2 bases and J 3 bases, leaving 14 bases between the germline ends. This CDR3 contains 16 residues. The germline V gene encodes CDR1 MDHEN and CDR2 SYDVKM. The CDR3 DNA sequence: TGTGCCAGCAGTTTAAGTGGGGGAAGCTCCAATCAGCCCCAGCATTTT. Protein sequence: CASSLSGGSSNQPQHF.

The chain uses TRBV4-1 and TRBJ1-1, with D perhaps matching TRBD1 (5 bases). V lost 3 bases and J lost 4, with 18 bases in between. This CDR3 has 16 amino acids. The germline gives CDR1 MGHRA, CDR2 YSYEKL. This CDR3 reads CASSHRQKTGGTEAFF. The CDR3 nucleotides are TGCGCCAGCAGCCACAGACAGAAAACTGGGGGCACTGAAGCTTTCTTT.

CDR3 protein: CSVEGSSIRPGETQYF. The CDR3 nucleotides are TGCAGCGTTGAGGGCAGTTCTATCAGGCCGGGGGAGACCCAGTACTTC. The J gene is TRBJ2-5, the V gene TRBV29-1, with a possible D match to TRBD2 (5 bases). The germline V gene has CDR1 SQVTM and CDR2 ANQGSEA. The V gene lost 3 bases and the J gene lost 5 bases, with 22 bases spanning the gap. The CDR3 spans 16 residues. The full variable domain, with the rest looked up from reference TRBV29-1 and TRBJ2-5, is SAVISQKPSRDICQRGTSLTIQCQVDSQVTMMFWYRQQPGQSLTLIATANQGSEATYESGFVIDKFPISRPNLTFSTLTVSNMSPEDSSIYLCSVEGSSIRPGETQYFGPGTRLLVL.

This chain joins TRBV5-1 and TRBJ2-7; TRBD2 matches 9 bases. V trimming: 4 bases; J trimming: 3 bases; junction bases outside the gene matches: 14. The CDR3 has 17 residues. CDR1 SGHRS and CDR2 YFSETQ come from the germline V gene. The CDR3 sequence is CASSLMPGTSNSYEQYF. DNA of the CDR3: TGCGCCAGCAGCCTAATGCCCGGGACTAGCAATAGCTACGAGCAGTACTTC.

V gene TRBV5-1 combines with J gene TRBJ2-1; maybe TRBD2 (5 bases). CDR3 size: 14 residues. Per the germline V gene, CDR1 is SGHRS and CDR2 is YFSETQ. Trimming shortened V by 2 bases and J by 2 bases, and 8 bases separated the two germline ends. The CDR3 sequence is CASSFEGTYNEQFF. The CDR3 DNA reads TGCGCCAGCAGCTTTGAGGGTACCTACAATGAGCAGTTCTTC. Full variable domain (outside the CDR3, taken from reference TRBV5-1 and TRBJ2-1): KAGVTQTPRYLIKTRGQQVTLSCSPISGHRSVSWYQQTPGQGLQFLFEYFSETQRNKGNFPGRFSGRQFSNSRSEMNVSTLELGDSALYLCASSFEGTYNEQFFGPGTRLTVL.

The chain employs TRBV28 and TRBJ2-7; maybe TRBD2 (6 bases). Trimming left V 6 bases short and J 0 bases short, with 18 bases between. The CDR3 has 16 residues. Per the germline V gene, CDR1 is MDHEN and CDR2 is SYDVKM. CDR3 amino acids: CASRVWGTHSSYEQYF. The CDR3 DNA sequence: TGTGCCAGCAGGGTTTGGGGGACTCATAGCTCCTACGAGCAGTACTTC.

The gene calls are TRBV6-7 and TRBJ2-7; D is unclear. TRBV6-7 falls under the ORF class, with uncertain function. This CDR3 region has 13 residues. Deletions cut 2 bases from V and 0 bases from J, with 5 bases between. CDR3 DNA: TGTGCCAGCAGTTACGAGGACTCCTACGAGCAGTACTTC. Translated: CASSYEDSYEQYF.

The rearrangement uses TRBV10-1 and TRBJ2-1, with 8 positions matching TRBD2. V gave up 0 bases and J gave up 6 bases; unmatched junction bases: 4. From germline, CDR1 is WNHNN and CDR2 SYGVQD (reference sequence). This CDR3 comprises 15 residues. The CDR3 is CASSESVAGLNEQFF. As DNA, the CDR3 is TGCGCCAGCAGTGAGTCAGTAGCGGGACTCAATGAGCAGTTCTTC.